The next 27 T cell receptor beta chains were all read from a single sample in a study of blood T cell repertoires in COVID-19. Clones were read by immunoSEQ multiplex PCR, and TCRdb kept only the in-frame ones, dropping some. This table holds roughly 86,000 clones, around 85% found once. Material for sequencing was peripheral blood. These receptors were obtained from an elderly woman with COVID-19, enrolled during active disease.

This clone was observed once. The chain recombines TRBV29-1 with TRBJ1-1; a weak D match, TRBD1 (6 bases). Germline V CDR1 and CDR2: SQVTM, ANQGSEA. The CDR3 covers 13 residues. The DNA for the CDR3 is TGCAGTTGGCTCCGGGACACTAACACTGAAGCTTTCTTT. Its translation is CSWLRDTNTEAFF.

This clone showed up just once. The rearrangement uses TRBV6-5 and TRBJ1-6; D possibly corresponds to TRBD1 (6 bases). This CDR3 has 15 amino acids. In germline, CDR1 is MNHEY, CDR2 SVGAGI. The V and J ends lost 7 bases and 7 bases respectively, with 17 bases between them. The CDR3 nucleotides are TGTGCCAGCAAAATAACGGGGGGCCCGAATTCACCCCTCCACTTT. Protein product: CASKITGGPNSPLHF.

The chain carries TRBV6-2 or TRBV6-3 and TRBJ2-1; TRBD2 agrees at 12 bases. After removal of 2 bases from V and 5 bases from J, the junction contained 4 bases not matched to a gene. The CDR3 contains 16 residues. The germline gives CDR1 MNHEY, CDR2 SVGEGT. The CDR3 sequence: CASSYELAGGNNEQFF. The CDR3 region has the DNA TGTGCCAGCAGTTACGAACTAGCGGGAGGTAACAATGAGCAGTTCTTC.

This clone was seen more than once but under ten times. The rearrangement uses TRBV7-8 and TRBJ2-1; 11 bases fit TRBD2. V gave up 0 bases and J gave up 5 bases; unmatched junction bases: 3. The CDR3 length is 16 residues. In germline, CDR1 is SGHVS, CDR2 FQNEAQ. As DNA, the CDR3 is TGTGCCAGCAGCTTAGCGTTAGCGGGGGGGAACAATGAGCAGTTCTTC. Protein product: CASSLALAGGNNEQFF. Based on the CDR3 plus reference TRBV7-8 and TRBJ2-1, the full variable domain is GAGVSQSPRYKVAKRGQDVALRCDPISGHVSLFWYQQALGQGPEFLTYFQNEAQLDKSGLPSDRFFAERPEGSVSTLKIQRTQQEDSAVYLCASSLALAGGNNEQFFGPGTRLTVL.

The V call is TRBV3-1 (or the pseudogene TRBV3-2), the J call TRBJ1-2, with 8 bases aligning to TRBD1. Germline V gene lookup returns CDR1 LGHDT and CDR2 YNNKEL (reference sequence). The CDR3 has 14 residues. The junction had 8 bases not matched to a gene; V was cut back by 3 bases and J by 8 bases. The CDR3 sequence: CASSHRVQGAGYTF. In nucleotides, the CDR3 is TGTGCCAGCAGCCATAGGGTTCAGGGGGCCGGCTACACCTTC.

The chain recombines TRBV7-3 with TRBJ1-2; 8 nucleotides agree with TRBD1. There are 13 residues in the CDR3. With V trimmed by 3 bases and J by 6 bases, 3 bases remained unmatched. Germline CDR1 and CDR2: SGHTA and FQGTGA. The CDR3 coding sequence is TGTGCCAGCAGCTTGGACAGGGTCCATGGCTACACCTTC. It encodes CASSLDRVHGYTF.

The CDR3 bases are TGTGCCAGCAGCTTGGGACTAAGCATGGGCACAGATACGCAGTATTTT. This codes for CASSLGLSMGTDTQYF. This chain uses TRBV5-5 with TRBJ2-3; D possibly corresponds to TRBD2 (5 bases). Germline CDR1 is SGHKS and CDR2 is YYEKEE (reference sequence). The CDR3 runs to 16 residues. The V end lost 0 bases, the J end lost 1 base, and 12 bases lay between the germline ends. Using reference TRBV5-5 and TRBJ2-3 for the parts outside the CDR3, the full variable domain is DAGVTQSPTHLIKTRGQQVTLRCSPISGHKSVSWYQQVLGQGPQFIFQYYEKEERGRGNFPDRFSARQFPNYSSELNVNALLLGDSALYLCASSLGLSMGTDTQYFGPGTRLTVL.

J is TRBJ2-2 and V is TRBV27; TRBD1 is a possible D gene (7 bases). V dropped 5 bases and J dropped 4 bases, with 17 bases sitting between them. This CDR3 spans 16 amino acids. CDR1 and CDR2 (germline): MNHEY, SMNVEV (reference sequence). The CDR3 coding sequence is TGTGCCAGCAGTAAGCGACTAGGGGGCTCCACCGGGGAGCTGTTTTTT. Translating it yields CASSKRLGGSTGELFF.

This rearrangement joins TRBV2 to TRBJ1-1; the match to TRBD1 covers 8 bases. Germline CDR1 reads SNHLY; CDR2 reads FYNNEI. V dropped 6 bases and J dropped 5; count of bases not matched to a gene: 5. The CDR3 has 13 residues. The DNA for the CDR3 is TGTGCCAGCAGGGGGACAGGAGGAACTGAAGCTTTCTTT. It encodes CASRGTGGTEAFF.

V and J are TRBV6-5 and TRBJ2-1; possibly TRBD2 for D (5 bases). Germline CDR1 reads MNHEY; CDR2 reads SVGAGI. The CDR3 consists of 14 residues. V was cut by 0 bases and J by 6 bases, with 9 bases left in between. CDR3 amino acids: CASSYSMDSNEQFF. CDR3 DNA: TGTGCCAGCAGTTACTCGATGGACTCCAATGAGCAGTTCTTC.

The chain joins TRBV7-2 to TRBJ2-2; D is perhaps TRBD2 (6 bases). Trimming removed 5 bases at V and 4 bases at J, with 14 bases between. Germline loops: CDR1 SGHTA, CDR2 FQGNSA. This CDR3 contains 15 residues. The CDR3 DNA reads as TGTGCCAGCAGCCTATATTTGGGGGGCACCGGGGAGCTGTTTTTT. This sequence encodes CASSLYLGGTGELFF.

V usage is TRBV12-3 or TRBV12-4 and J usage is TRBJ2-2; tentative D call: TRBD2 (6 bases). The CDR3 is 13 residues long. Trimming took 6 bases from V and 2 from J, leaving 7 bases between them. The CDR3 DNA follows: TGTGCCAGCAGGGGACTCAACACCGGGGAGCTGTTTTTT. This encodes CASRGLNTGELFF.

This clone was recorded only once. The chain is built from TRBV4-3 and TRBJ2-6; D call uncertain. V shed 0 bases and J shed 0 bases, with 12 bases lying between them. The CDR3 totals 18 residues. Looked up from germline, CDR1 is LGHNA and CDR2 is YSLEER. DNA of the CDR3: TGCGCCAGCAGCCAAGATTGGGCAACGGACTCTGGGGCCAACGTCCTGACTTTC. It encodes CASSQDWATDSGANVLTF.

The genes are TRBV9 and TRBJ2-2; possibly TRBD2 for D (7 bases). This CDR3 has 16 amino acids. Germline V gene sequence: CDR1 SGDLS, CDR2 YYNGEE. Trimming shortened V by 0 bases and J by 5 bases, and 14 bases separated the two germline ends. The CDR3 DNA sequence: TGTGCCAGCAGCGTAGCCGGGGGGCGAGGGACCGGGGAGCTGTTTTTT. It translates to CASSVAGGRGTGELFF.

The chain has TRBV3-1 (or the pseudogene TRBV3-2) and TRBJ2-5, with 7 bases matching TRBD1. From germline, CDR1 is LGHDT and CDR2 YNNKEL (reference sequence). This CDR3 comprises 14 residues. Trimming cost V 4 bases and J 4 bases; bases outside gene matches: 6. DNA for the CDR3: TGTGCCAGCAGCCGACAGGGAACAGGAGAGACCCAGTACTTC. Its translation is CASSRQGTGETQYF.

This chain joins TRBV2 and TRBJ1-4; D ambiguous. The V and J ends lost 7 bases and 0 bases respectively, with 18 bases between them. From germline, CDR1 is SNHLY and CDR2 FYNNEI. The CDR3 loop spans 17 amino acids. CDR3 nucleotides: TGTGCCAGCATCCGGCGGGCAGGACTTGCAACTAATGAAAAACTGTTTTTT. Residues: CASIRRAGLATNEKLFF.

The chain uses TRBV19 and TRBJ2-2, with 13 bases aligning to TRBD2. V was pared by 9 bases and J by 6 bases, with 10 bases of the junction left unmatched. Germline V gene sequence: CDR1 LNHDA, CDR2 SQIVND (reference sequence). The CDR3 runs 16 residues. CDR3 sequence: CASRGLAGVGAGELFF. CDR3 nucleotides: TGTGCCAGCCGTGGACTAGCGGGAGTAGGGGCCGGGGAGCTGTTTTTT.

The rearrangement uses TRBV21-1 and TRBJ1-1; the table's TRBD1 call for D was not verified on the DNA. TRBV21-1 is noted as a pseudogene. The CDR3 consists of 16 residues. The CDR3 sequence is CASSIPGQGACTEAFF. The CDR3 region has the DNA TGTGCCAGCAGCATTCCGGGACAGGGGGCATGTACTGAAGCTTTCTTT.

The CDR3 DNA sequence: TGTGCCATCCTCAGGGATGTGGGAGAGACCCAGTACTTC. Residues: CAILRDVGETQYF. The chain couples TRBV10-3 to TRBJ2-5; D is perhaps TRBD1 (5 bases). V lost 8 bases and J lost 4, with 14 bases in between. There are 13 residues in the CDR3. The germline V gene has CDR1 ENHRY and CDR2 SYGVKD.

The V call is TRBV28, the J call TRBJ2-5, with 8 nucleotides matching TRBD2. Germline V gene lookup returns CDR1 MDHEN and CDR2 SYDVKM. The CDR3 is 14 residues long. V lost 4 bases and J lost 4; bases outside the gene matches: 5. CDR3 nucleotides: TGTGCCAGCAGTTCTTACGCGGGAGGAGAGACCCAGTACTTC. It yields the protein CASSSYAGGETQYF.

The rearrangement links TRBV15 to TRBJ2-2, with 7 bases identical to TRBD1. The CDR3 is 15 amino acids. Unmatched junction bases numbered 4, after V lost 1 base and J lost 5 bases. From germline, CDR1 is LNHNV and CDR2 YYDKDF (reference sequence). In DNA, the CDR3 is TGTGCCACCAGCAGAGGGAGACAGGGAACCGGGGAGCTGTTTTTT. Amino acid sequence: CATSRGRQGTGELFF.

A few counts support this clone. V is TRBV29-1 and J is TRBJ2-7, with a tentative D call TRBD2 (6 bases). The germline V and J ends were trimmed by 5 bases and 4 bases, with 12 bases remaining between them. From germline, CDR1 is SQVTM and CDR2 ANQGSEA. The CDR3 spans 12 residues. In DNA, the CDR3 is TGCAGCGTTTGGGACTCGGGGTACGAGCAGTACTTC. It yields the protein CSVWDSGYEQYF.

This sequence joins TRBV29-1 and TRBJ1-6; TRBD1 matches at 10 bases. CDR1 and CDR2 (germline): SQVTM, ANQGSEA. The ends lost 6 bases at V and 7 bases at J; junction bases unmatched: 6. The CDR3 extends over 14 amino acids. This CDR3 is CSVLDRGQNSPLHF. In DNA, the CDR3 is TGCAGCGTACTCGACAGGGGGCAAAATTCACCCCTCCACTTT.

This clone was recorded only once. CDR3 DNA: TGCGCCAGCAGCTCAGGACTAGCGGGGGTAGAGACCCAGTACTTC. This encodes CASSSGLAGVETQYF. The chain is built from TRBV5-1 and TRBJ2-5; 13 bases fit TRBD2. Germline lookup yields CDR1 SGHRS and CDR2 YFSETQ. The V and J ends lost 3 bases and 4 bases, in that order; junction bases with no gene match: 3. The CDR3 contains 15 residues.

The chain is built from TRBV5-1 and TRBJ2-5; a weak D match, TRBD1 (6 bases). Germline loops: CDR1 SGHRS, CDR2 YFSETQ. The CDR3 is 15 amino acids. V shed 8 bases and J shed 1 base, with 18 bases lying between them. DNA of the CDR3: TGCGCCAGTATCATAAGGGGACACCTCCAAGAGACCCAGTACTTC. Translating gives CASIIRGHLQETQYF.

The rearrangement links TRBV2 to TRBJ2-1; a weak D match, TRBD2 (6 bases). V lost 3 bases to trimming and J lost 12 bases, with 12 bases between them. The germline V gene encodes CDR1 SNHLY and CDR2 FYNNEI. The length of the CDR3 is 12 residues. The CDR3 DNA sequence: TGTGCCAGCAGTGAGGAGGGATTCGGGCAGTTCTTC. Its protein product is CASSEEGFGQFF.

The rearrangement joins TRBV6-5 to TRBJ1-2; TRBD1 matches 9 bases. CDR3 length equals 15 residues. Germline V lookup: CDR1 MNHEY, CDR2 SVGAGI. V was pared by 5 bases and J by 4 bases, with 8 bases of the junction left unmatched. The CDR3 DNA follows: TGTGCCAGCAGTCGTCGGACAGGGGATATCTATGGCTACACCTTC. It codes for CASSRRTGDIYGYTF.